This T cell receptor (beta chain) was recovered during a study of shared clonotypes between healthy human individuals (dated by TCRdb to about 2020). Some background on the complete study: The cohort included three men and a couple of women between 18 and 49 years of age. Per donor, three plates each were used for CD4 naive and CD4 memory, two for CD8 naive, and one for CD8 memory. To estimate repertoire size and how much clonotype sharing occurs between individuals, the study deeply sequenced the blood TCR repertoires of five healthy adults. Libraries were prepared and TCR repertoires were sequenced by different laboratories using diverse techniques, in order to increase sequencing depth and limit assay-specific biases. Each donor's leukapheresis produced roughly between roughly 0.85 and 9.5 billion PBMCs. Beyond this particular receptor, the publication reports: When a few donors were compared, the shared fraction of clonotypes was about 5.4% for naive CD4, 3% to 4% for naive CD8, about 2.5% for memory CD4, and less than 0.5% for memory CD8. Naive subsets generally had larger estimated clonotype richness than memory subsets. Pairwise subsampling indicated that sequencing depth was expected to affect the degree of clonotype sharing among donors. The genetic and exposure-history diversity represented was limited by the small number of donors. Sampling was restricted to blood, and TCR repertoires in tissues likely differ from the TCR repertoires found in blood. Rarefaction of sorted-subset datasets indicated incomplete sequencing despite the large sequencing depth. Compared with non-shared clonotypes, clonotypes shared by all four sorted-subset donors had higher generation probabilities.

CD8 naive samples were CD45RO-negative cells positively selected for CCR7, giving a CD45RA+CCR7+ population that excluded TemRA cells. The donors were healthy, HIV-negative adults who had no recently reported acute infections or vaccinations. Every donor was a Caucasian adult living in Nashville, Tennessee, USA. After blood collection by leukapheresis, PBMCs were isolated using Ficoll-Histopaque density gradient centrifugation and then cryopreserved in the vapor phase of liquid nitrogen. Purity and quantity of every magnetically sorted T cell population were checked by analytical flow cytometry. Genomic DNA was isolated from each sorted fraction and quantified by UV absorbance on a Nanodrop 2000c. TCR CDR3 regions were amplified from genomic DNA by multiplex PCR using the deep immunoSEQ assay. Genomic DNA extracted from each cell subset was distributed evenly over all wells of several immunoSEQ 96-well plates, and each plate served as one replicate. For sorted subsets, 150 to 250 ng genomic DNA, equal to some 30,000 T cell genomes, was loaded into each replicate PCR. Purified libraries were quantified with a Qubit 3.0 fluorometer, sized on a Bioanalyzer 2100, and re-quantified with the KAPA Library Quantification kit. Every immunoSEQ 96-well plate was sequenced on a separate single-read 150-cycle Illumina NextSeq 550 flow cell. The source study handled its data this way. The immunoSEQ output contained only junctional sequences without quality scores, so filtering could not match that applied to full-length reads. To assign V/J genes and CDR3, sequences were annotated against IMGT germline references using PyIR, a Python wrapper for IgBLAST v1.9. Reads were filtered out if the reads had weak V/J assignments (E-value above 1e-6), no CDR3, stop codons, out-of-frame junctions, or ambiguous translated residues. A V3J clonotype was defined by an identical inferred V gene, J gene, and CDR3 amino acid sequence. To compute the percentage overlap between repertoires, the number of shared unique clonotypes was divided by the size of the smaller repertoire. Repertoire richness was assessed with RTK rarefaction, the Chao1 estimator, and Recon v2.1 estimates of unobserved clonotypes. Generation probabilities were computed with OLGA for all TCRbeta clonotypes obtained by the gDNA method from a few donors. This immuneACCESS table, as held by TCRdb, lists in-frame sequences with V and J called but not all clones. Of the missing ones, under half trace to an unresolved V gene in checked studies; the others have no known cause. From that table come the V and J calls and clone size; the DNA was used to work out D and trimming. The sample has under 600,000 clones on record, 98% of them singletons. Of the sample, 0.3% is held by the ten largest clones.

From the cysteine up to the phenylalanine, the CDR3 has a length of 14 residues. Of the read, only the CDR3 DNA is kept; its 42 bases are in frame from base 1. Trimming at the junction amounts to 2 bases on V and 0 bases on J, and the germline ends lie 7 bases apart. The germline V gene specifies MDHEN as CDR1 and SYDVKM as CDR2. This clone was counted once. Its antigen is currently not known. No qualities accompany the bases; no much larger clone lies one base away. Different DNA sequences within this sample yield the same CDR3. Sequencing was carried out using naive CD8+ T cells sorted from blood. The cell subset or site tag for this specimen amounts to: CD45RA+CCR7+. The TCR sequence derives from a man under 40 in good health. Recombination linked TRBV28 to TRBJ1-1, and perhaps TRBD1 as D gene, on 6 matching bases. CDR3 reads: CASSLTGLNTEAFF. The DNA reads TGTGCCAGCAGTTTAACAGGGTTGAACACTGAAGCTTTCTTT.